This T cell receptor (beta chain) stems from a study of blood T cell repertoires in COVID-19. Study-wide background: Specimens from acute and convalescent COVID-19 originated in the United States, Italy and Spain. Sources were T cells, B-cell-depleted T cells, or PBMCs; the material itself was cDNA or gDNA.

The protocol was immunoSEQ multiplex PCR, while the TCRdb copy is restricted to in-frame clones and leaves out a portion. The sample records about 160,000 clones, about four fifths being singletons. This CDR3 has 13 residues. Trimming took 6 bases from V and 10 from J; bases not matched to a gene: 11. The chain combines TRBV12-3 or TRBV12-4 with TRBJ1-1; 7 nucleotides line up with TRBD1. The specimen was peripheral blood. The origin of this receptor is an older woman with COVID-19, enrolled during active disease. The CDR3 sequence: CASRPTGSSLAFF. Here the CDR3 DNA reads TGTGCCAGCAGGCCGACAGGGTCGTCGTTAGCTTTCTTT.